This is a list of T cell receptor beta chains from one sample in a study of vaccination and CD4 T cells after COVID-19. TCRdb processed the PCR reads anew with MiXCR; each CDR3 protein has one entry. This sample carries tens of thousands of distinct CDR3 sequences, roughly 60% of them seen once, and the ten largest clones take under 30%. The antigens of these receptors remain unknown. The source material was CD4+ T cells from blood, cultured in vitro, sampled before SARS-CoV-2 vaccination. The receptor source for this set is a human donor who received a COVID-19 vaccine. Both conserved end residues are part of each CDR3. D genes are given only for firm matches. The size entry is marked missing in some rows and otherwise reads once, few, many or a size class.

DNA: TGTGCCAGTAGTATATGGCGGGGGGGCCCCGACGAGCAGTACTTC
CDR3: CASSIWRGGPDEQYF
J: TRBJ2-7
size: NA
V: TRBV19
D: TRBD2

DNA: TGCAGTGCTAGAGATAGGGTACGTGGGACAGGGGATTCACCCCTCCACTTT
CDR3: CSARDRVRGTGDSPLHF
J: TRBJ1-6
size: NA
V: TRBV20-1
D: TRBD1

DNA: TGTGCCAGCAGTGAATACCCCGGACAGGGCCGACTTGGGGGGGCCCAGTACTTC
CDR3: CASSEYPGQGRLGGAQYF
J: TRBJ2-5
size: NA
V: TRBV2
D: NA

DNA: TGTGCCAGCAGCCCTGGACAGGGGCGCACTGAAGCTTTCTTT
CDR3: CASSPGQGRTEAFF
J: TRBJ1-1
size: NA
V: TRBV7-3
D: TRBD1

DNA: TGTGCCAGCAACGAGGACTTCTATAATTCACCCCTCCACTTT
CDR3: CASNEDFYNSPLHF
J: TRBJ1-6
size: few
V: TRBV2
D: NA

DNA: TGTGCCACCAGCACTCCGTGGGAGACCCAGTACTTC
CDR3: CATSTPWETQYF
J: TRBJ2-5
size: NA
V: TRBV15
D: NA

DNA: TGTGCCAGCAGCAGGGACTCGGGTACGCAGTATTTT
CDR3: CASSRDSGTQYF
J: TRBJ2-3
size: NA
V: TRBV6-1
D: NA

DNA: TGTGCCAGCAGCTTGGCCACCGGGACAGGCTACGAGCAGTACTTC
CDR3: CASSLATGTGYEQYF
J: TRBJ2-7
size: NA
V: TRBV5-6
D: TRBD1

DNA: TGTGCCAGCAGCCGCGGTAGCTACGAGCAGTACTTC
CDR3: CASSRGSYEQYF
J: TRBJ2-7
size: NA
V: TRBV6-1
D: NA

DNA: TGTGCCATCAGTTGGGGGACAGCCGATAATTCACCCCTCCACTTT
CDR3: CAISWGTADNSPLHF
J: TRBJ1-6
size: NA
V: TRBV10-3
D: TRBD1

DNA: TGTGCCAGCAGTACCTCTAGCGGGGGGGGGGAGACCCAGTACTTC
CDR3: CASSTSSGGGETQYF
J: TRBJ2-5
size: NA
V: TRBV2
D: TRBD2

DNA: TGCAGTGCTAGAGATCGCTGGCTAGCGGGGCTGAGCACAGATACGCAGTATTTT
CDR3: CSARDRWLAGLSTDTQYF
J: TRBJ2-3
size: NA
V: TRBV20-1
D: TRBD2

DNA: TGTGCCAGCAGTGAAACGACTGCGGGATCGACAGAGACCCAGTACTTC
CDR3: CASSETTAGSTETQYF
J: TRBJ2-5
size: NA
V: TRBV6-1
D: NA

DNA: TGCAGTGCTACCGGTCTGTTTTGGGGCTACACCTTC
CDR3: CSATGLFWGYTF
J: TRBJ1-2
size: NA
V: TRBV20-1
D: NA

DNA: TGTGCCAGCTCACCTTCTACAGGGGACCCTAAAGCTTTCTTT
CDR3: CASSPSTGDPKAFF
J: TRBJ1-1
size: NA
V: TRBV18
D: TRBD1

DNA: TGTGCCAGTAGCCGCCGACAGGGAAATTCACCCCTCCACTTT
CDR3: CASSRRQGNSPLHF
J: TRBJ1-6
size: once
V: TRBV19
D: TRBD1

DNA: TGTGCCACCAGTGATTGGACAGGGGACACCGGGGAGCTGTTTTTT
CDR3: CATSDWTGDTGELFF
J: TRBJ2-2
size: NA
V: TRBV24-1
D: TRBD1